The clone carrying this T cell receptor (beta chain) was seen more than once but under ten times. Its antigen is unidentified. This CDR3 spans 12 amino acids. V lost 6 bases and J lost 8, with 14 bases in between. Germline CDR1 is DFQATT and CDR2 is SNEGSKA (reference sequence). The data derive from a study of human T cells and chemical hapten exposure. From the RACE reads, TCRdb called clonotypes with MiXCR, one entry per CDR3 protein. The sample has some 170,000 distinct CDR3 sequences; about a quarter are singletons. Study-wide findings and caveats: Among expanded TCRs, significantly more large CDR3 similarity clusters formed than among controls. DPC sensitization left the count of TCRs above 1 in 1000 unchanged.

The time point was: patch test 3, about 24 weeks after DPC sensitization. Treatment meaning: therapeutic diphenylcyclopropenone sensitization with weekly scalp DPC. This clonotype was obtained from a young woman with alopecia areata. Some clones in this sample may be carry-over from other donors' samples. V and J are TRBV20-1 and TRBJ2-4; D is unclear. The sample here was whole blood, taken in connection with sensitization to the hapten diphenylcyclopropenone (DPC). CDR3 sequence reads: CSATGSGHIQYF. The CDR3 coding sequence is TGCAGTGCCACCGGTTCCGGGCACATTCAGTACTTC.